This T cell receptor (beta chain) was sequenced in a study of patients and donors after allogeneic stem cell transplantation. This CDR3 comprises 16 residues. The V gene's germline CDR1 is ENHRY and CDR2 SYGVKD. Trimming removed 6 bases from V and 0 bases from J, with 14 bases in between. TCRdb reprocessed the RT-PCR reads with MiXCR, giving one entry per CDR3 protein. The sample includes 800,000 to 1,000,000 distinct CDR3 sequences, roughly 18% seen only once; the top ten take around 6%. The genes are TRBV10-3 and TRBJ2-2; TRBD1 might be the D (6 bases). The receptor comes from a human donor who was either an allogeneic HSCT recipient or a stem cell or donor lymphocyte infusion donor (not recorded which). It is not recorded whose cells these are; they may come from a transplant donor. Material: blood, either unsorted or a sorted T cell fraction (not recorded which). CDR3 coding DNA: TGTGCCATCAGACGACAGGTCAAAGCGAACACCGGGGAGCTGTTTTTT. This sequence encodes CAIRRQVKANTGELFF.